This T cell receptor beta chain comes out of a study of T cell responses to AZD1222 COVID-19 vaccine (dated by TCRdb to 2020 to 2023). Study-level background: AZD1222 recipients whose second dose came at about 4 weeks and those whose second dose came at about 12 weeks were combined into one group, since spike-specific TCR depth and breadth did not differ between the two schedules. TCR sequencing covered roughly 230 trial participants: about 210 given two doses of AZD1222 and 26 given two doses of MenACWY control vaccine. Enrollment into the trials was organized by age into subgroups of 18-55, 56-69 and 70-plus years, and those subgroups contained roughly 150, 30 and 60 TCR-sequenced participants, respectively.

Concerning this clone: The specificity of this receptor is unknown. No qualities accompany the bases; no much larger clone lies one base away.

What the research found in general, with its limitations: The 56-69-year group was small, and its depth increase did not reach significance, likely because of low power. Because no day 14 peak-response samples were available, repertoires were characterized only after the peak T cell response. CD4 TCRs associated with the vaccine covered the entire spike protein, and the dominant responses were in regions 160-218 and 743-854. Participants were mostly white British and included more females than males, and it was suggested by the authors that clonal diversity may have been underestimated. After two AZD1222 doses, spike-specific TCR breadth and depth were significantly higher than at day 0 and than in MenACWY recipients. Only a handful of AZD1222 recipients were SARS-CoV-2 seropositive at baseline, limiting conclusions about previously exposed vaccinees. Reportedly, almost half of the unique spike-specific TCRs recognized epitopes lying outside the regions that are mutated in the B.1.351 and B.1.1.7 variants.

The CDR3 regions of human TCRbeta chains were analyzed by immunosequencing. In the authors' own workflow: TCRs in the repertoires were compared against a reference library of SARS-CoV-2-specific TCRs that had been generated with the MIRA antigen-specificity platform. Breadth was defined as the fraction of unique TCRs that were SARS-CoV-2-associated, and depth was defined as the fraction of total T cells that were SARS-CoV-2-associated. Each spike-specific TCR was assigned to its reactive spike region and to a CD4 or CD8 class using the MIRA data. Log10-transformed breadth and depth values were compared by one-way ANOVA with Sidak's multiple comparisons tests. TCRdb stores this immuneACCESS table with in-frame sequences only. Part of the clones is absent; in the studies checked, under half of the shortfall reflects unresolved V genes, and no reason is known for the rest. The D gene and trimming were derived from the DNA, and the V and J assignments and clone size from that table. For this sample there are about 160,000 clones; 80% to 95% appear just once. The ten top clones hold around 4% of the sample.

The sample's time point label is to be understood as: baseline before first vaccination. Vaccinee samples were obtained from the UK trials COV001 and COV002, which included a single-blind randomized controlled phase 2/3 trial of AZD1222 (ChAdOx1 nCoV-19) in healthy adults. For TCRbeta chain sequencing, PBMC samples were collected from trial participants at day 0 and at day 28 after the second dose. Counted from cysteine to phenylalanine, this CDR3 has 11 amino acids. Only CDR3 DNA is held: 33 bases, read in frame from base 1. V is reduced by 6 bases and J by 5 bases, leaving a spacing of 10 bases between them. CDR1 is given as DFQATT and CDR2 as SNEGSKA, both from the germline V gene (reference sequence).

The sample in question was peripheral blood, obtained on day 0 of AZD1222 vaccination. The clonotype was recovered from an adult in good health. This chain joins TRBV20-1 to TRBJ2-5; matching of 6 bases hints at TRBD1 as the D gene. The CDR3 in this case is CSAPRGETQYF. Read as DNA, the sequence is TGCAGTGCCCCGAGGGGGGAGACCCAGTACTTC.